A selection of T cell receptor beta chains follows, all from one sample in a study of OX40 agonist ivuxolimab in advanced cancers. Produced via immunoSEQ multiplex PCR; TCRdb's table is partial and in-frame only. Of 30,000 to 40,000 clones listed, around four fifths were seen once; the top ten hold more than 14%. This specimen consisted of CD4+ or CD8+ T cells sorted from blood, obtained in a trial of the OX40 agonist ivuxolimab. The receptors were gathered from an adult with an advanced solid tumor such as melanoma, head and neck, liver or kidney cancer. Both conserved end residues are part of each CDR3. A D gene is named only where the DNA matches it firmly. Size is omitted from some rows. Given values are once, few, many or a class for expanded clones.

clone size: few; CDR3 length: 15; V gene: TRBV28; J gene: TRBJ2-1; D gene: TRBD2; CDR3 protein: CASSPRGSRYNEQFF; CDR3 DNA: TGTGCCAGCAGTCCGCGCGGGAGTCGCTACAATGAGCAGTTCTTC
clone size: .; CDR3 length: 15; V gene: TRBV19; J gene: TRBJ1-1; D gene: .; CDR3 protein: CASSGTGVLGTEAFF; CDR3 DNA: TGTGCCAGTAGTGGTACGGGGGTTTTAGGCACTGAAGCTTTCTTT
clone size: once; CDR3 length: 13; V gene: TRBV5-1; J gene: TRBJ1-3; D gene: TRBD1; CDR3 protein: CASSNGQVGTIYF; CDR3 DNA: TGCGCCAGCAGCAACGGACAGGTCGGCACCATATATTTT
clone size: .; CDR3 length: 15; V gene: TRBV7-9; J gene: TRBJ2-2; D gene: TRBD1; CDR3 protein: CASSTGTGNTGELFF; CDR3 DNA: TGTGCCAGCAGCACCGGGACAGGGAACACCGGGGAGCTGTTTTTT
clone size: .; CDR3 length: 16; V gene: TRBV5-1; J gene: TRBJ2-1; D gene: .; CDR3 protein: CASSLGSLGVSNEQFF; CDR3 DNA: TGCGCCAGCAGCTTGGGAAGCTTAGGGGTCTCCAATGAGCAGTTCTTC
clone size: .; CDR3 length: 15; V gene: TRBV19; J gene: TRBJ1-1; D gene: .; CDR3 protein: CASSPPDRLGTEAFF; CDR3 DNA: TGTGCCAGTAGTCCACCGGACAGATTAGGGACTGAAGCTTTCTTT
clone size: .; CDR3 length: 13; V gene: TRBV11-2; J gene: TRBJ2-2; D gene: .; CDR3 protein: CASGSTNTGELFF; CDR3 DNA: TGTGCCAGCGGTAGTACGAACACCGGGGAGCTGTTTTTT
clone size: .; CDR3 length: 15; V gene: TRBV6-6; J gene: TRBJ2-1; D gene: TRBD1; CDR3 protein: CASSSGQGGADEQFF; CDR3 DNA: TGTGCCAGCAGTTCCGGACAGGGAGGCGCCGATGAGCAGTTCTTC
clone size: .; CDR3 length: 14; V gene: TRBV19; J gene: TRBJ2-4; D gene: .; CDR3 protein: CASSDLAAKNIQYF; CDR3 DNA: TGTGCCAGTAGTGATCTAGCGGCCAAAAACATTCAGTACTTC
clone size: few; CDR3 length: 16; V gene: TRBV19; J gene: TRBJ1-1; D gene: TRBD1; CDR3 protein: CASSSHSGTGNTEAFF; CDR3 DNA: TGTGCCAGTAGTTCCCATTCAGGGACAGGGAACACTGAAGCTTTCTTT
clone size: .; CDR3 length: 16; V gene: TRBV21-1; J gene: TRBJ2-6; D gene: .; CDR3 protein: CASNGRSNSGANVLTF; CDR3 DNA: TGTGCCAGCAACGGCAGGTCTAACTCTGGGGCCAACGTCCTGACTTTC
clone size: .; CDR3 length: 15; V gene: TRBV7-7; J gene: TRBJ2-2; D gene: .; CDR3 protein: CASSPGQGSTGELFF; CDR3 DNA: TGTGCTAGCAGCCCCGGGCAGGGGAGCACCGGGGAGCTGTTTTTT
clone size: .; CDR3 length: 14; V gene: TRBV5-4; J gene: TRBJ2-5; D gene: .; CDR3 protein: CASTDLGARETQYF; CDR3 DNA: TGTGCCAGCACCGACCTGGGGGCTCGGGAGACCCAGTACTTC
clone size: .; CDR3 length: 16; V gene: TRBV4-1; J gene: TRBJ2-5; D gene: .; CDR3 protein: CASSQTPVRGQETQYF; CDR3 DNA: TGCGCCAGCAGCCAGACGCCCGTAAGGGGCCAAGAGACCCAGTACTTC
clone size: once; CDR3 length: 13; V gene: TRBV9; J gene: TRBJ2-7; D gene: .; CDR3 protein: CASSRSVEYEQYF; CDR3 DNA: TGTGCCAGCAGCCGCTCGGTGGAGTACGAGCAGTACTTC
clone size: .; CDR3 length: 12; V gene: TRBV30; J gene: TRBJ2-5; D gene: TRBD1; CDR3 protein: CASDRGAETQYF; CDR3 DNA: TGTGCCTCGGACAGGGGCGCGGAGACCCAGTACTTC
clone size: .; CDR3 length: 16; V gene: TRBV6-5; J gene: TRBJ2-7; D gene: TRBD2; CDR3 protein: CASSFSVTSGTYEQYF; CDR3 DNA: TGTGCCAGCAGTTTTTCGGTCACTAGCGGAACCTACGAGCAGTACTTC
clone size: .; CDR3 length: 16; V gene: TRBV19; J gene: TRBJ2-4; D gene: .; CDR3 protein: CASSLGVLLAKNIQYF; CDR3 DNA: TGTGCCAGTAGCCTAGGGGTTCTACTAGCCAAAAACATTCAGTACTTC
clone size: .; CDR3 length: 13; V gene: TRBV30; J gene: TRBJ2-6; D gene: .; CDR3 protein: CAWSTATLNVLTF; CDR3 DNA: TGTGCCTGGAGTACCGCTACCCTCAACGTCCTGACTTTC
clone size: .; CDR3 length: 13; V gene: TRBV19; J gene: TRBJ2-2; D gene: .; CDR3 protein: CASSIVGTGELFF; CDR3 DNA: TGTGCCAGTAGTATTGTGGGGACCGGGGAGCTGTTTTTT
clone size: .; CDR3 length: 16; V gene: TRBV7-3; J gene: TRBJ2-3; D gene: TRBD2; CDR3 protein: CASSLVLRGAGDTQYF; CDR3 DNA: TGTGCCAGCAGCTTAGTTTTGCGGGGGGCGGGAGATACGCAGTATTTT
clone size: .; CDR3 length: 15; V gene: TRBV5-1; J gene: TRBJ2-2; D gene: TRBD2; CDR3 protein: CASSSRGENTGELFF; CDR3 DNA: TGCGCCAGCAGCTCCCGGGGGGAAAACACCGGGGAGCTGTTTTTT
clone size: .; CDR3 length: 14; V gene: TRBV7-9; J gene: TRBJ2-1; D gene: TRBD1; CDR3 protein: CAGGFGTGAMRQFF; CDR3 DNA: TGTGCCGGGGGCTTTGGGACAGGGGCAATGAGGCAGTTCTTC
clone size: .; CDR3 length: 15; V gene: TRBV5-6; J gene: TRBJ2-1; D gene: .; CDR3 protein: CASSWGSVPYNEQFF; CDR3 DNA: TGTGCCAGCAGCTGGGGGTCCGTGCCCTACAATGAGCAGTTCTTC
clone size: .; CDR3 length: 14; V gene: TRBV13; J gene: TRBJ1-1; D gene: .; CDR3 protein: CASGLGGLNTEAFF; CDR3 DNA: TGTGCCAGCGGTTTAGGGGGATTGAACACTGAAGCTTTCTTT
clone size: .; CDR3 length: 14; V gene: TRBV6-5; J gene: TRBJ1-1; D gene: .; CDR3 protein: CASSYGGGRTEAFF; CDR3 DNA: TGTGCCAGCAGTTACGGGGGAGGTCGGACTGAAGCTTTCTTT
clone size: .; CDR3 length: 13; V gene: TRBV28; J gene: TRBJ1-6; D gene: .; CDR3 protein: CASRQDSNSPLHF; CDR3 DNA: TGTGCCAGCAGGCAGGACAGCAATTCACCCCTCCACTTT
clone size: .; CDR3 length: 13; V gene: TRBV6-4; J gene: TRBJ2-3; D gene: .; CDR3 protein: CASSETGTDTQYF; CDR3 DNA: TGTGCCAGCAGTGAAACGGGCACAGATACGCAGTATTTT
clone size: .; CDR3 length: 13; V gene: TRBV5-6; J gene: TRBJ2-7; D gene: TRBD1; CDR3 protein: CASSFRGLYEQYF; CDR3 DNA: TGTGCCAGCAGCTTCAGGGGGCTCTACGAGCAGTACTTC
clone size: .; CDR3 length: 13; V gene: TRBV27; J gene: TRBJ1-2; D gene: TRBD1; CDR3 protein: CASSWDRGYGYTF; CDR3 DNA: TGTGCCAGCAGTTGGGACAGGGGGTATGGCTACACCTTC
clone size: few; CDR3 length: 11; V gene: TRBV10-3; J gene: TRBJ2-7; D gene: .; CDR3 protein: CAISEGFEQYF; CDR3 DNA: TGTGCCATCAGTGAGGGATTCGAGCAGTACTTC
clone size: .; CDR3 length: 12; V gene: TRBV2; J gene: TRBJ2-7; D gene: .; CDR3 protein: CASKAVQYEQYF; CDR3 DNA: TGTGCCAGCAAGGCAGTTCAATACGAGCAGTACTTC
clone size: .; CDR3 length: 13; V gene: TRBV28; J gene: TRBJ2-5; D gene: TRBD2; CDR3 protein: CASSPRGQETQYF; CDR3 DNA: TGTGCCAGCAGCCCGCGGGGGCAAGAGACCCAGTACTTC
clone size: .; CDR3 length: 16; V gene: TRBV21-1; J gene: TRBJ1-1; D gene: .; CDR3 protein: CASRASIATQRTEAFF; CDR3 DNA: TGTGCCAGCAGGGCTTCAATAGCTACACAACGCACTGAAGCTTTCTTT
clone size: once; CDR3 length: 14; V gene: TRBV6-5; J gene: TRBJ2-5; D gene: .; CDR3 protein: CASSSSRGGKTQYF; CDR3 DNA: TGTGCCAGCAGTTCCTCAAGGGGAGGCAAGACCCAGTACTTC
clone size: .; CDR3 length: 16; V gene: TRBV18; J gene: TRBJ1-3; D gene: .; CDR3 protein: CASSVTGVATGNTIYF; CDR3 DNA: TGTGCCAGCTCGGTTACTGGGGTGGCTACTGGAAACACCATATATTTT
clone size: .; CDR3 length: 13; V gene: TRBV30; J gene: TRBJ2-7; D gene: .; CDR3 protein: CAWSLTGGSEQYF; CDR3 DNA: TGTGCCTGGAGTTTGACGGGCGGCAGCGAGCAGTACTTC
clone size: .; CDR3 length: 9; V gene: TRBV10-1; J gene: TRBJ2-5; D gene: .; CDR3 protein: CASVETQYF; CDR3 DNA: TGCGCCAGCGTAGAGACCCAGTACTTC
clone size: .; CDR3 length: 15; V gene: TRBV5-1; J gene: TRBJ1-1; D gene: TRBD1; CDR3 protein: CASSSSGGWNTEAFF; CDR3 DNA: TGCGCCAGCAGCTCCTCAGGGGGTTGGAACACTGAAGCTTTCTTT
clone size: .; CDR3 length: 11; V gene: TRBV30; J gene: TRBJ2-3; D gene: .; CDR3 protein: CAWSDAHTQYF; CDR3 DNA: TGTGCCTGGAGTGATGCCCATACGCAGTATTTT
clone size: .; CDR3 length: 18; V gene: TRBV19; J gene: TRBJ2-1; D gene: .; CDR3 protein: CASSGGSLARSSYNEQFF; CDR3 DNA: TGTGCCAGTAGTGGGGGGAGCCTAGCCCGGAGCTCCTACAATGAGCAGTTCTTC
clone size: .; CDR3 length: 17; V gene: TRBV5-6; J gene: TRBJ1-3; D gene: .; CDR3 protein: CASSLVGSSHSGNTIYF; CDR3 DNA: TGTGCCAGCAGCTTGGTGGGCAGCTCTCACTCTGGAAACACCATATATTTT
clone size: .; CDR3 length: 15; V gene: TRBV6-5; J gene: TRBJ2-1; D gene: TRBD2; CDR3 protein: CASSYSGTGYNEQFF; CDR3 DNA: TGTGCCAGCAGCTACAGCGGGACTGGGTACAATGAGCAGTTCTTC
clone size: few; CDR3 length: 15; V gene: TRBV7-9; J gene: TRBJ2-7; D gene: .; CDR3 protein: CASSLGDRLVYEQYF; CDR3 DNA: TGTGCCAGCAGCTTAGGAGACAGGCTGGTCTACGAGCAGTACTTC
clone size: few; CDR3 length: 12; V gene: TRBV6-1; J gene: TRBJ1-2; D gene: .; CDR3 protein: CASSERGYGYTF; CDR3 DNA: TGTGCCAGCAGTGAACGGGGCTATGGCTACACCTTC
clone size: few; CDR3 length: 14; V gene: TRBV7-2; J gene: TRBJ2-7; D gene: .; CDR3 protein: CASSIEGHTYEQYF; CDR3 DNA: TGTGCCAGCAGCATCGAGGGACATACATACGAGCAGTACTTC
clone size: .; CDR3 length: 16; V gene: TRBV7-2; J gene: TRBJ2-5; D gene: .; CDR3 protein: CASSHGVAKYQETQYF; CDR3 DNA: TGTGCCAGCAGCCACGGGGTGGCCAAGTACCAAGAGACCCAGTACTTC
clone size: .; CDR3 length: 14; V gene: TRBV28; J gene: TRBJ2-5; D gene: TRBD2; CDR3 protein: CASSFLQGGETQYF; CDR3 DNA: TGTGCCAGCAGTTTTCTGCAGGGAGGGGAGACCCAGTACTTC
clone size: once; CDR3 length: 13; V gene: TRBV29-1; J gene: TRBJ2-7; D gene: TRBD2; CDR3 protein: CSLRRGGSGEQYF; CDR3 DNA: TGCAGCCTTCGTCGGGGAGGGTCGGGCGAGCAGTACTTC
clone size: once; CDR3 length: 15; V gene: TRBV7-2; J gene: TRBJ1-5; D gene: .; CDR3 protein: CASSLAGRANQPQHF; CDR3 DNA: TGTGCCAGCAGCTTAGCGGGGAGGGCTAATCAGCCCCAGCATTTT
clone size: .; CDR3 length: 14; V gene: TRBV7-6; J gene: TRBJ1-3; D gene: .; CDR3 protein: CASHGPLTGNTIYF; CDR3 DNA: TGTGCCAGCCACGGCCCTCTCACGGGAAACACCATATATTTT
clone size: .; CDR3 length: 14; V gene: TRBV7-9; J gene: TRBJ2-2; D gene: .; CDR3 protein: CASSLGANTGELFF; CDR3 DNA: TGTGCCAGCAGCTTGGGGGCGAACACCGGGGAGCTGTTTTTT
clone size: .; CDR3 length: 16; V gene: TRBV4-1; J gene: TRBJ2-7; D gene: TRBD2; CDR3 protein: CASSPGGASGGYEQYF; CDR3 DNA: TGCGCCAGCAGCCCAGGGGGGGCTAGCGGGGGGTACGAGCAGTACTTC
clone size: .; CDR3 length: 14; V gene: TRBV28; J gene: TRBJ1-1; D gene: .; CDR3 protein: CASSPPTRNTEAFF; CDR3 DNA: TGTGCCAGCAGTCCACCAACTAGGAACACTGAAGCTTTCTTT